The 5 T cell receptor beta chains below come from one sample, sequenced in a study of T cell repertoires in cytomegalovirus infection. No antigens are known for them. TCRdb reprocessed the reads via MiXCR and lists one record per CDR3 protein. The sample lists some 350,000 distinct CDR3 sequences, 25% to 30% seen once, with 20% in the top ten. The material sequenced was cultured PBMCs, taken from culture after CMV antigen stimulation. The origin of the receptors is a human donor in good health (CMV status not recorded). Some clones in this sample may be carry-over from other donors' samples.

This clonotype was detected only a few times. This chain uses TRBV11-2 with TRBJ1-2; a weak D match, TRBD1 (6 bases). Trimming took 5 bases from V and 1 from J, leaving 14 bases between them. Germline CDR1 is SGHAT and CDR2 is FQNNGV. The CDR3 loop spans 15 amino acids. The CDR3 DNA follows: TGTGCCAGCAGCCCAGCCGGGACAAATAACTATGGCTACACCTTC. It translates to CASSPAGTNNYGYTF.

This chain joins TRBV15 and TRBJ2-5, with 7 bases identical to TRBD2. Germline-derived CDR1 and CDR2 are LNHNV and YYDKDF (reference sequence). The CDR3 totals 14 residues. V gave up 1 base and J gave up 5 bases; unmatched junction bases: 4. The CDR3 nucleotides read TGTGCCACCAGCAGAGGCGGGAGCAGGGAGACCCAGTACTTC. Its protein product is CATSRGGSRETQYF.

V is TRBV7-7 and J is TRBJ2-1; TRBD1 matches 9 bases. Germline loops: CDR1 SSHAT, CDR2 FNYEAQ (reference sequence). CDR3 length: 15 residues. Unmatched junction bases numbered 10, after V lost 5 bases and J lost 8 bases. DNA of the CDR3: TGTGCCAGCAGCCCCGGGACAGGGAGAACCTATGAGCAGTTCTTC. Translated, it gives CASSPGTGRTYEQFF.

The sample holds a few counts of this clonotype. The CDR3 bases are TGTGCCAGCAGTTTCGGGGCAGCCAGCTACAATGAGCAGTTCTTC. Protein: CASSFGAASYNEQFF. The chain recombines TRBV12-3 or TRBV12-4 with TRBJ2-1, with D perhaps matching TRBD1 or TRBD2 (5 bases each). Between the trimmed V and J ends, which lost 3 bases and 3 bases, there was a span of 12 bases. The CDR3 totals 15 residues.

In its sample, this clonotype was seen a few times. The chain is built from TRBV7-6 and TRBJ1-2; D not resolved. In germline, CDR1 is SGHVS, CDR2 FNYEAQ. Between the trimmed V and J ends, which lost 1 base and 0 bases, there was a span of 18 bases. This CDR3 is built from 18 residues. The CDR3 protein is CASSLEVSGADTNYGYTF. In nucleotides, the CDR3 is TGTGCCAGCAGCTTAGAGGTGTCGGGCGCCGATACTAACTATGGCTACACCTTC.